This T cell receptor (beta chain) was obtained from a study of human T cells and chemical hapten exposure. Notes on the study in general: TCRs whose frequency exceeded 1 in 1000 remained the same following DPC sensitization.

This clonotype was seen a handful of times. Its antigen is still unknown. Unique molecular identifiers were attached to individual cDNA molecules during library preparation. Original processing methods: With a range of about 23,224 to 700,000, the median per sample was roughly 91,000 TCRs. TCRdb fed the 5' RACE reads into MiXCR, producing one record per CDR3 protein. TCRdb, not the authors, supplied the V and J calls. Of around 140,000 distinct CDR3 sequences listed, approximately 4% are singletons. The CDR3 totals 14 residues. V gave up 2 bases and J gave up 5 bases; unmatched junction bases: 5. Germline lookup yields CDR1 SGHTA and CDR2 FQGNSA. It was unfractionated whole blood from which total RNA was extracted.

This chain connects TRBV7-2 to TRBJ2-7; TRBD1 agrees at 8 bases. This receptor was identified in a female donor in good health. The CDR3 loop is CASSLQGARDEQYF. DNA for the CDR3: TGTGCCAGCAGCTTACAGGGGGCAAGGGACGAGCAGTACTTC.